This T cell receptor beta chain was captured in a study of tumor-infiltrating lymphocytes in primary liver carcinoma. The study co-extracted DNA and RNA from 20-30 mg of unsorted bulk tissue. This clonotype was counted a single time. The junction does not match germline at one end; this may be a read error. Total RNA amounting to roughly 450 ng was the source from which TCR beta cDNA was made with a constant-region primer. Library construction for TCR beta comprised three nested multiplex PCR rounds performed with slightly modified ARM-PCR. Rounds one and two of PCR, each of 10 to 11 cycles, were primed with TRBV1-TRBV30 forward primers and a C-beta reverse primer. TCRdb re-called the multiplex PCR reads with MiXCR, one entry per CDR3 protein. Of some 100,000 distinct CDR3 sequences in the sample, approximately 70% are singletons; the top ten hold about 12%. The CDR3 consists of 14 residues. Germline CDR1 reads LGHNA; CDR2 reads YNFKEQ.

The chain is built from TRBV4-2 and TRBJ2-1, with D possibly TRBD2 on 6 matching bases. What was sequenced was liver tumor tissue from sampling region 2. The subset was: tumor region T2, inferior pole. The clonotype originates from a woman in her fifties or sixties with primary liver carcinoma and hepatitis B virus infection. The CDR3 here is CASSWGDSYNEQFF. As DNA, the CDR3 is TGTGCCAGCAGCTGGGGGGACTCCTATAATGAGCAGTTCTTC.